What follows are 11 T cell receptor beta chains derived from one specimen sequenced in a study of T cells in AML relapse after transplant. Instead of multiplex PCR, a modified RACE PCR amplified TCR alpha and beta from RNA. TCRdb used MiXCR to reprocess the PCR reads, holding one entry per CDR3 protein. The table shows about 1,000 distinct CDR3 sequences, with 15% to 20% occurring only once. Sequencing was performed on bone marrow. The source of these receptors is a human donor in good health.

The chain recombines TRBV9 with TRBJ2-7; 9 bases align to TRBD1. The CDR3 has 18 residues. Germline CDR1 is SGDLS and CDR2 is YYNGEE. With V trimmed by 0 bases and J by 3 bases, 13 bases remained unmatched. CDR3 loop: CASSVDQGQGWKYYEQYF. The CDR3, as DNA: TGTGCCAGCAGCGTAGACCAGGGACAGGGATGGAAATACTACGAGCAGTACTTC.

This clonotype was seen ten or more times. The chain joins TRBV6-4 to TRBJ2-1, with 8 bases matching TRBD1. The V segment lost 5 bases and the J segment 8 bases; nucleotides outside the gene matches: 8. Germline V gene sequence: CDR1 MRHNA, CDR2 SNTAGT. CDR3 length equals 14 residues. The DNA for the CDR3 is TGTGCCAGCAGTTCCGGACAGGGTGTCGATGAGCAGTTCTTC. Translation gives CASSSGQGVDEQFF.

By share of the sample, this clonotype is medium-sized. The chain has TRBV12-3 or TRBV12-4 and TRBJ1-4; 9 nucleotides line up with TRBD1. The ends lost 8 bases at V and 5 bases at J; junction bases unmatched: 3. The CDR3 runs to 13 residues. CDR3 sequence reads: CASHGTGNEKLFF. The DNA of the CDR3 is TGTGCCAGCCACGGGACAGGGAATGAAAAACTGTTTTTT.

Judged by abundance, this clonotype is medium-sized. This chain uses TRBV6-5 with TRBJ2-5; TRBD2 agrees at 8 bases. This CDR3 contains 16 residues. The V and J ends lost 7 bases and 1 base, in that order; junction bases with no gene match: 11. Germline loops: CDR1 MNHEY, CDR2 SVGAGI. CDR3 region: CASTPEGGRTQETQYF. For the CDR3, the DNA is TGTGCCAGCACCCCCGAGGGCGGGAGGACCCAAGAGACCCAGTACTTC.

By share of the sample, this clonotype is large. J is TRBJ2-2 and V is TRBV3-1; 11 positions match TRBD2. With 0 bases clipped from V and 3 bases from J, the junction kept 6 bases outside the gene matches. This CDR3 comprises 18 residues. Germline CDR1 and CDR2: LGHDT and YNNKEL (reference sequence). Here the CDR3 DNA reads TGTGCCAGCAGCCAAGACTGGGGGACTAGCGGCTACACCGGGGAGCTGTTTTTT. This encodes CASSQDWGTSGYTGELFF.

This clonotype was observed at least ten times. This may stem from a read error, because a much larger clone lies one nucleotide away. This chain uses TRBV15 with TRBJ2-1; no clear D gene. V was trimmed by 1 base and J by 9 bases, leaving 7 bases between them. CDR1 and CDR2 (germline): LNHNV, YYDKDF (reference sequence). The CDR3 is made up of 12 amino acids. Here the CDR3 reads CATSRVGGEQFF. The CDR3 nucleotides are TGTGCCACCAGCAGAGTGGGCGGTGAGCAGTTCTTC. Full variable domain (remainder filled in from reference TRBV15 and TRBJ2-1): DAMVIQNPRYQVTQFGKPVTLSCSQTLNHNVMYWYQQKSSQAPKLLFHYYDKDFNNEADTPDNFQSRRPNTSFCFLDIRSPGLGDTAMYLCATSRVGGEQFFGPGTRLTVL.

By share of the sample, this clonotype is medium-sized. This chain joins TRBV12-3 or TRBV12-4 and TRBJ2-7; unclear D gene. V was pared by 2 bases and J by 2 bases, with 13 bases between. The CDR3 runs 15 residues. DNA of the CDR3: TGTGCCAGCAGTTTATCTTTCTCACTCACCTACGAGCAGTACTTC. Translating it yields CASSLSFSLTYEQYF.

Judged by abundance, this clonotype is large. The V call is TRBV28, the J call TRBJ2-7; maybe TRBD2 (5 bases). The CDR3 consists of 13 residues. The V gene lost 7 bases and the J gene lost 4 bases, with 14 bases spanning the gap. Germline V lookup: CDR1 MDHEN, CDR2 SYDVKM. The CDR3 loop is CASTGDSGYEQYF. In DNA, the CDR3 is TGTGCCAGCACCGGGGATTCGGGGTACGAGCAGTACTTC.

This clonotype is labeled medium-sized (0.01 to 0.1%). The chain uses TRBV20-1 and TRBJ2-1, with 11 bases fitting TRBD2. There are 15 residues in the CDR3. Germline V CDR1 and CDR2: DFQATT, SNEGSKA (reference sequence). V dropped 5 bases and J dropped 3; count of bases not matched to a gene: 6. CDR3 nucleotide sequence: TGCAGTGCTCCAGGAGGACTAGCGGGCTACAATGAGCAGTTCTTC. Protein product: CSAPGGLAGYNEQFF.

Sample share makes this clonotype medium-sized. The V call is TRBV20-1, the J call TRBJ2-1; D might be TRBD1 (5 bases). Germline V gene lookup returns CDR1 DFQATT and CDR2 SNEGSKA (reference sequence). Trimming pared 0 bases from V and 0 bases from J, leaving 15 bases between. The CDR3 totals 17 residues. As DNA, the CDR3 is TGCAGTGCTAGAGATGCAGGGCGCGCTAGCTCCTACAATGAGCAGTTCTTC. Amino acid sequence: CSARDAGRASSYNEQFF.

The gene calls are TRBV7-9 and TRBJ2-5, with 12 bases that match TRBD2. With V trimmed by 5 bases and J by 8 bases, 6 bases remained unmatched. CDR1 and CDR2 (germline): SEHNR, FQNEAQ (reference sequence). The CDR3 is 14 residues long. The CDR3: CASSPRTSGVTQYF. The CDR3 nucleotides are TGTGCCAGCAGCCCGCGGACTAGCGGGGTAACCCAGTACTTC.